This TCR beta chain is drawn from a study of Graves' ophthalmopathy and Graves' hyperthyroidism. General observations from the study: Blood samples also showed most expanded thyroid clonotypes exceeding 0.001 frequency.

The CDR3 loop spans 12 amino acids. V shed 7 bases, J shed 6 bases, and the junction held 2 bases outside the gene matches. Germline CDR1 reads SNHLY; CDR2 reads FYNNEI. This clonotype was seen many times. Its specificity is not known. The source of the PBMCs was about 10 ml of fresh peripheral blood. RNA transcripts were the source from which TCR beta CDR3 regions were amplified. Scientists carried out first-round RT-PCR using HTBI primers and then a second-round multiplex PCR. TCRdb re-analysed the multiplex PCR reads in MiXCR, keeping a single row per CDR3 protein. The table includes some 520,000 distinct CDR3 sequences, roughly an eighth detected once.

This chain connects TRBV2 to TRBJ2-7, with 11 bases matching TRBD2. This clonotype originated in a woman in her twenties or thirties with Graves' ophthalmopathy. The sequencing sample was made of blood. The CDR3 nucleotides read TGTGCCAGCACAACTAGCGGGAGCGAGCAGTACTTC. Amino acid sequence: CASTTSGSEQYF.